Each of the 21 T cell receptor beta chains below was sequenced from the same sample in a study of blood T cell repertoires in COVID-19 (dated by TCRdb to about 2020). Library construction relied on the immunoSEQ multiplex PCR assay. What TCRdb holds here is the immuneACCESS table cut down to in-frame rearrangements. Part of the clones is not present; checked against another copy, under half of the missing clones reflect an unresolved V gene, and the others are unexplained. Counted in this sample were more than 200,000 clones; around four fifths of them appeared once. The ten biggest clones cover 25% to 35% of the sample. The sample consisted of peripheral blood. All receptors derive from a man between 40 and 49 years old with acute or convalescent COVID-19.

The chain recombines TRBV29-1 with TRBJ2-2; D is uncertain. The CDR3 is made up of 13 amino acids. Germline CDR1 and CDR2: SQVTM and ANQGSEA. The CDR3 bases are TGCACAGCGTCCAGTACGTTCGCCGGGGAGCTGTTTTTT. Translated: CTASSTFAGELFF.

J is TRBJ1-5 and V is TRBV2; D call uncertain. V lost 7 bases to trimming and J lost 0 bases, with 10 bases between them. This CDR3 is 14 amino acids long. CDR1 and CDR2 from the germline V gene are SNHLY and FYNNEI. CDR3 sequence: CASTQVYSNQPQHF. The CDR3 DNA follows: TGTGCCAGCACCCAGGTTTATAGCAATCAGCCCCAGCATTTT. Drawing the rest from reference TRBV2 and TRBJ1-5, the complete variable domain is EPEVTQTPSHQVTQMGQEVILRCVPISNHLYFYWYRQILGQKVEFLVSFYNNEISEKSEIFDDQFSVERPDGSNFTLKIRSTKLEDSAMYFCASTQVYSNQPQHFGDGTRLSIL.

V and J are TRBV4-3 and TRBJ2-7; D not certain. In germline, CDR1 is LGHNA, CDR2 YSLEER. Between the trimmed V and J ends, which lost 4 bases and 2 bases, there was a span of 12 bases. CDR3 length equals 14 residues. The CDR3: CASSLQTTTYEQYF. The CDR3 bases are TGCGCCAGCAGCCTCCAAACTACCACCTACGAGCAGTACTTC.

The gene calls are TRBV30 and TRBJ2-3; TRBD2 aligns across 8 bases. V was clipped by 1 base and J by 0 bases; unmatched bases: 3. CDR1 is GTSNPN and CDR2 is SVGIG in the germline V gene (reference sequence). CDR3 length: 15 amino acids. The CDR3 nucleotides read TGTGCCTGGAGTGAGGGCGGGAGGAGCACAGATACGCAGTATTTT. It codes for CAWSEGGRSTDTQYF.

This chain links TRBV7-6 with TRBJ1-2; TRBD1 agrees at 9 bases. V lost 5 bases, J lost 7 bases, and 11 bases stayed unmatched. Germline-derived CDR1 and CDR2 are SGHVS and FNYEAQ. The CDR3 is made up of 15 amino acids. The CDR3 DNA follows: TGTGCCAGCAGCGCCGCGGGGACAGGGAATTTTGGCTACACCTTC. Translated, it gives CASSAAGTGNFGYTF.

The chain uses TRBV5-6 and TRBJ2-3, with D perhaps TRBD2 (6 bases). CDR1 is SGHDT and CDR2 is YYEEEE in the germline V gene. The CDR3 runs to 15 residues. V was clipped by 2 bases and J by 8 bases, with 18 bases between them. The CDR3 reads CASSLGGKYRGTQYF. Written as DNA, the CDR3 is TGTGCCAGCAGCTTAGGCGGGAAGTATCGCGGTACGCAGTATTTT.

The chain employs TRBV30 and TRBJ2-7; D gene ambiguous. The length of the CDR3 is 12 residues. V lost 0 bases to trimming and J lost 7 bases, with 10 bases between them. Germline loops: CDR1 GTSNPN, CDR2 SVGIG (reference sequence). Here the CDR3 DNA reads TGTGCCTGGAGTGTACCGGTTTCGGAGCAGTACTTC. Amino acid sequence: CAWSVPVSEQYF.

The rearrangement links TRBV6-5 to TRBJ1-2; D ambiguous. V dropped 6 bases and J dropped 4 bases, with 12 bases sitting between them. This CDR3 has 13 residues. CDR1 MNHEY and CDR2 SVGAGI come from the germline V gene. CDR3: CASSLDGSYGYTF. For the CDR3, the DNA is TGTGCCAGCAGCCTAGACGGGAGCTATGGCTACACCTTC.

The chain recombines TRBV5-5 with TRBJ1-4; tentatively, D is TRBD1 (6 bases). The V gene's germline CDR1 is SGHKS and CDR2 YYEKEE (reference sequence). With 0 bases removed from V and 7 bases from J, the gap between germline ends came to 16 bases. This CDR3 has 16 residues. The CDR3 reads CASSLEWQGKGEKLFF. DNA of the CDR3: TGTGCCAGCAGCTTGGAGTGGCAGGGGAAGGGTGAAAAACTGTTTTTT.

V gene TRBV19 combines with J gene TRBJ1-4; 9 nucleotides line up with TRBD1. V shed 5 bases and J 5 bases; nucleotides not matched to a gene: 9. This CDR3 comprises 16 residues. From germline, CDR1 is LNHDA and CDR2 SQIVND (reference sequence). CDR3 region: CASSQIPGQGNEKLFF. In nucleotides, the CDR3 is TGTGCCAGTAGTCAGATACCGGGACAGGGAAATGAAAAACTGTTTTTT.

CDR3 nucleotide sequence: TGTGCCAGCAGCATATTGTGGACAGGAGCAAAGGGCACTGAAGCTTTCTTT. Protein: CASSILWTGAKGTEAFF. The chain uses TRBV7-9 and TRBJ1-1, with 7 bases that match TRBD1. CDR1 is SEHNR and CDR2 is FQNEAQ in the germline V gene (reference sequence). V was clipped by 5 bases and J by 4 bases; unmatched bases: 16. This CDR3 spans 17 amino acids.

The rearrangement uses TRBV9 and TRBJ1-2; TRBD1 agrees at 8 bases. With 2 bases clipped from V and 3 bases from J, the junction kept 6 bases outside the gene matches. Germline loops: CDR1 SGDLS, CDR2 YYNGEE. This CDR3 is built from 15 residues. The CDR3 here is CASSVFQQGDYGYTF. The CDR3 DNA sequence: TGTGCCAGCAGCGTCTTTCAACAGGGGGACTATGGCTACACCTTC.

Here the CDR3 DNA reads TGTGCCAGCAGTTACGCCGGGGGGAGCACAGATACGCAGTATTTT. It encodes CASSYAGGSTDTQYF. V gene TRBV6-6 combines with J gene TRBJ2-3; 7 bases are shared with TRBD2. The CDR3 extends over 15 amino acids. Germline V lookup: CDR1 MNHNY, CDR2 SVGAGI (reference sequence). V lost 2 bases to trimming and J lost 0 bases; unmatched junction nucleotides: 2.

The rearrangement joins TRBV14 to TRBJ1-2; D perhaps matches TRBD1 (5 bases). Germline V gene sequence: CDR1 SGHDN, CDR2 FVKESK. The CDR3 contains 13 residues. V lost 2 bases and J lost 3, with 7 bases in between. The CDR3 spells CASSQYRHYGYTF. CDR3 sequence (DNA): TGTGCCAGCAGCCAATACAGGCACTATGGCTACACCTTC.

The rearrangement uses TRBV7-9 and TRBJ1-2, with 7 positions matching TRBD1. The CDR3 has 13 amino acids. Per the germline V gene, CDR1 is SEHNR and CDR2 is FQNEAQ (reference sequence). V shed 5 bases, J shed 8 bases, and the junction held 8 bases outside the gene matches. CDR3 nucleotide sequence: TGTGCCAGCAGCCAAAGCCTGACAGGGGGCTACACCTTC. Translating it yields CASSQSLTGGYTF. The full variable domain, with the rest looked up from reference TRBV7-9 and TRBJ1-2, is DTGVSQNPRHKITKRGQNVTFRCDPISEHNRLYWYRQTLGQGPEFLTYFQNEAQLEKSRLLSDRFSAERPKGSFSTLEIQRTEQGDSAMYLCASSQSLTGGYTFGSGTRLTVV.

This clone has a handful of counts. CDR3 nucleotides: TGTGCCAGCAGCTTATCAGGGTTTACTAACTATGGCTACACCTTC. Protein sequence: CASSLSGFTNYGYTF. The chain combines TRBV7-2 with TRBJ1-2, with a possible D match to TRBD1 (5 bases). Germline CDR1 is SGHTA and CDR2 is FQGNSA. V was cut by 2 bases and J by 0 bases, with 10 bases left in between. The length of the CDR3 is 15 residues.

The chain links TRBV7-3 to TRBJ2-1; 14 bases agree with TRBD2. CDR3 length: 17 amino acids. Trimming removed 4 bases from V and 2 bases from J; junction bases left unmatched: 4. Per germline, CDR1 SGHTA and CDR2 FQGTGA. This chain's CDR3 is CASSSGLAGGPYNEQFF. The CDR3 nucleotides are TGTGCCAGCAGCTCAGGACTAGCGGGGGGTCCCTACAATGAGCAGTTCTTC.

This rearrangement joins TRBV27 to TRBJ1-5; D may be TRBD1 (6 bases). Germline V gene sequence: CDR1 MNHEY, CDR2 SMNVEV (reference sequence). Trimming stripped 5 bases from V and 2 bases from J, with 19 bases between. The CDR3 runs 17 residues. CDR3 in DNA: TGTGCCAGCAGTCCTAGGACAGCTCTTAGGGGCAATCAGCCCCAGCATTTT. It encodes CASSPRTALRGNQPQHF.

The chain uses TRBV19 and TRBJ1-2; 10 bases fit TRBD1. The CDR3 runs to 15 residues. Germline CDR1 and CDR2: LNHDA and SQIVND (reference sequence). V trimming: 5 bases; J trimming: 2 bases; junction bases outside the gene matches: 5. The CDR3 loop reads CASSDRQGANYGYTF. Here the CDR3 DNA reads TGTGCCAGTAGTGACCGACAGGGGGCAAACTATGGCTACACCTTC.

As DNA, the CDR3 is TGTGCCAGTAGCACTATAGACAGAGCGCGTGAAGCTTTCTTT. Its protein is CASSTIDRAREAFF. The V and J genes are TRBV19 and TRBJ1-1; TRBD1 might be the D (5 bases). Germline-derived CDR1 and CDR2 are LNHDA and SQIVND (reference sequence). V was pared by 6 bases and J by 7 bases, with 18 bases between. The CDR3 runs to 14 residues.

The chain uses TRBV9 and TRBJ2-2, with D tentatively TRBD2 (5 bases). The CDR3 is made up of 13 amino acids. V lost 3 bases to trimming and J lost 3 bases, with 6 bases between them. Per the germline V gene, CDR1 is SGDLS and CDR2 is YYNGEE. For the CDR3, the DNA is TGTGCCAGCAGCGCTAGCCACACCGGGGAGCTGTTTTTT. It specifies CASSASHTGELFF. The entire variable domain, with the rest obtained from reference TRBV9 and TRBJ2-2, is as follows: DSGVTQTPKHLITATGQRVTLRCSPRSGDLSVYWYQQSLDQGLQFLIQYYNGEERAKGNILERFSAQQFPDLHSELNLSSLELGDSALYFCASSASHTGELFFGEGSRLTVL.